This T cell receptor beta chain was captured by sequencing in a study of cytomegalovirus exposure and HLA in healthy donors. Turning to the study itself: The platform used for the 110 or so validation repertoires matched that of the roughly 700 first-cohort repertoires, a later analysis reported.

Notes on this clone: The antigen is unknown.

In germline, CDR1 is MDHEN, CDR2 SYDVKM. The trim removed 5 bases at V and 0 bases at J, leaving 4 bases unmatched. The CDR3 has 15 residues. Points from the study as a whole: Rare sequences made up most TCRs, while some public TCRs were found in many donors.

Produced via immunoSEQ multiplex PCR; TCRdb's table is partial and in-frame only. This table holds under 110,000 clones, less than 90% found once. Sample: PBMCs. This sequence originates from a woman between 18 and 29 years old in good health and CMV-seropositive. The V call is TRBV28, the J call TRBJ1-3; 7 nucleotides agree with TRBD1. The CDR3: CASSRGQFSGNTIYF. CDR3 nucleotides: TGTGCCAGCAGTAGGGGACAGTTCTCTGGAAACACCATATATTTT.